This is a list of T cell receptor beta chains from one sample in a study of T cell responses to AZD1222 COVID-19 vaccine. The table came from immunoSEQ multiplex PCR; TCRdb's copy has only in-frame clones and leaves some out. The sample contains about 140,000 clones, 85% to 95% of which appear only once. The sample here was peripheral blood, taken on day 0 of AZD1222 vaccination. These receptors all stem from an adult in good health. Each CDR3 is given with its conserved first and last residue. The D gene is left open where the match is weak. Clone size is not always given. Where it is, it says once, few, many or a class for expanded clones.

clone size	V gene	D gene	J gene	CDR3 protein	CDR3 DNA
NA	TRBV5-1	TRBD1	TRBJ2-3	CASSPGQGRGTQYF	TGCGCCAGCAGCCCCGGACAGGGTCGGGGTACGCAGTATTTT
NA	TRBV11-1	NA	TRBJ2-4	CASSLSRNNIQYF	TGTGCCAGCAGCTTAAGCAGAAACAACATTCAGTACTTC
few	TRBV5-6	TRBD1	TRBJ1-1	CASSWMDRAGTEAFF	TGTGCCAGCAGCTGGATGGACAGGGCTGGGACTGAAGCTTTCTTT
NA	TRBV28	NA	TRBJ1-2	CASSLTGSEGYTF	TGTGCCAGCAGTCTCACAGGGTCTGAGGGCTACACCTTC
NA	TRBV6-5	TRBD2	TRBJ2-1	CASSYSRSGGEQFF	TGTGCCAGCAGTTACTCACGTTCGGGGGGTGAGCAGTTCTTC
NA	TRBV19	NA	TRBJ2-1	CASSEGDFLLNEQFF	TGTGCCAGTAGTGAAGGGGACTTCCTGCTGAATGAGCAGTTCTTC
once	TRBV7-3	TRBD1	TRBJ1-1	CASSLRGQPNTEAFF	TGTGCCAGCAGCTTAAGGGGACAGCCGAACACTGAAGCTTTCTTT
NA	TRBV18	NA	TRBJ1-1	CASSPPNRDEAFF	TGTGCCAGCTCACCCCCGAACAGGGATGAAGCTTTCTTT
NA	TRBV19	NA	TRBJ2-7	CASSNQGGFTYEQYF	TGTGCCAGTAGCAATCAGGGAGGATTCACCTACGAGCAGTACTTC
few	TRBV4-2	NA	TRBJ2-3	CASSQDDGLPDTQYF	TGTGCCAGCAGCCAAGATGACGGCCTCCCGGATACGCAGTATTTT
NA	TRBV30	TRBD2	TRBJ2-1	CAWKASGRYEQFF	TGTGCCTGGAAGGCTAGCGGGAGGTATGAGCAGTTCTTC
few	TRBV6-5	NA	TRBJ2-7	CASSSGASNYEQYF	TGTGCCAGCAGTTCGGGAGCGTCTAACTACGAGCAGTACTTC
NA	TRBV7-2	NA	TRBJ1-5	CATGRGNQPQHF	TGTGCCACTGGTAGGGGCAATCAGCCCCAGCATTTT
many	TRBV4-3	TRBD1	TRBJ1-6	CASSQGQGESPLHF	TGCGCCAGCAGCCAAGGACAGGGAGAATCACCCCTCCACTTT
NA	TRBV7-3	NA	TRBJ2-1	CASSWDLSYNEQFF	TGTGCCAGCAGCTGGGACTTATCCTACAATGAGCAGTTCTTC